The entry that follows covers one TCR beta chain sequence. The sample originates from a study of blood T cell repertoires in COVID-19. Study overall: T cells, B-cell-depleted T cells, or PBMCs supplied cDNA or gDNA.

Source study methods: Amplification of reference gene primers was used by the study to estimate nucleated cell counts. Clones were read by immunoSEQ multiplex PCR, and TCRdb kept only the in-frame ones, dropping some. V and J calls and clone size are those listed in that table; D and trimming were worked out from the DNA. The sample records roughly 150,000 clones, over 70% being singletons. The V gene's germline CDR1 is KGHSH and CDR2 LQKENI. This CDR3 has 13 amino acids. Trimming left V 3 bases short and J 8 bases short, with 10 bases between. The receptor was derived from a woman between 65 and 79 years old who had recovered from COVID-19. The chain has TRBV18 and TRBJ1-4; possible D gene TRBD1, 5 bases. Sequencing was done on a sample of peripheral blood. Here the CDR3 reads CASSPDSSEKLFF. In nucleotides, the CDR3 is TGTGCCAGCTCACCCGACAGTTCCGAAAAACTGTTTTTT.